Listed below are T cell receptor beta chains from one sample, sequenced in a study of T cells in Graves' hyperthyroidism and ophthalmopathy. TCRdb processed the multiplex PCR reads anew with MiXCR; each CDR3 protein has one entry. This table has 200,000 to 300,000 distinct CDR3 sequences, around 17% appearing once. The source material was blood. These TCRs come from a woman in her late teens or twenties with Graves' ophthalmopathy. Each CDR3 is given with its conserved first and last residue. Fields, in order: clone size, V gene, D gene, J gene, CDR3 protein, CDR3 DNA. D genes are given only for firm matches. The size field is filled for only some rows; it gives once, few, many or a size class.

clone size: many; V gene: TRBV11-2; D gene: -; J gene: TRBJ1-2; CDR3 protein: CASSLEAQPLGDYGYTF; CDR3 DNA: TGTGCCAGCAGCTTAGAAGCCCAGCCCCTGGGTGACTATGGCTACACCTTC
clone size: many; V gene: TRBV10-3; D gene: TRBD2; J gene: TRBJ2-5; CDR3 protein: CAISSGRQETQYF; CDR3 DNA: TGTGCCATCAGTTCCGGGAGGCAAGAGACCCAGTACTTC
clone size: -; V gene: TRBV28; D gene: -; J gene: TRBJ1-1; CDR3 protein: CASSLWMSASQGTEAFF; CDR3 DNA: TGTGCCAGCAGTTTATGGATGTCAGCCTCCCAAGGCACTGAAGCTTTCTTT
clone size: many; V gene: TRBV5-6; D gene: -; J gene: TRBJ1-2; CDR3 protein: CASRSTSGGRGYGYTF; CDR3 DNA: TGTGCCAGCAGATCCACTAGCGGGGGGCGCGGCTATGGCTACACCTTC
clone size: many; V gene: TRBV6-2/TRBV6-3; D gene: -; J gene: TRBJ2-7; CDR3 protein: CASSTGGEQYF; CDR3 DNA: TGTGCCAGCAGTACCGGGGGCGAGCAGTACTTC
clone size: many; V gene: TRBV11-2; D gene: TRBD1; J gene: TRBJ2-7; CDR3 protein: CASSIGTGPYEQYF; CDR3 DNA: TGTGCCAGCAGCATCGGGACAGGTCCTTACGAGCAGTACTTC
clone size: many; V gene: TRBV5-1; D gene: -; J gene: TRBJ2-4; CDR3 protein: CASSLPGATGDIQYF; CDR3 DNA: TGCGCCAGCAGCCTCCCCGGGGCGACCGGGGACATTCAGTACTTC
clone size: -; V gene: TRBV15; D gene: -; J gene: TRBJ2-5; CDR3 protein: CATSPGVQGGETQYF; CDR3 DNA: TGTGCCACCAGCCCGGGGGTTCAGGGGGGGGAGACCCAGTACTTC
clone size: -; V gene: TRBV27; D gene: TRBD2; J gene: TRBJ2-1; CDR3 protein: CASSYSWTSGRAKQFF; CDR3 DNA: TGTGCCAGCAGTTATAGTTGGACTAGCGGGAGAGCTAAGCAGTTCTTC
clone size: -; V gene: TRBV19; D gene: -; J gene: TRBJ1-3; CDR3 protein: CASSGGASSGNTIYF; CDR3 DNA: TGTGCCAGTAGTGGAGGGGCCTCCTCTGGAAACACCATATATTTT
clone size: many; V gene: TRBV5-1; D gene: TRBD2; J gene: TRBJ2-7; CDR3 protein: CASSLMALHAGDEQYF; CDR3 DNA: TGCGCCAGCAGCTTGATGGCCTTACATGCGGGGGACGAGCAGTACTTC
clone size: few; V gene: TRBV5-1; D gene: -; J gene: TRBJ1-6; CDR3 protein: CASSLESSSYNSPLHF; CDR3 DNA: TGCGCCAGCAGCTTGGAGTCGAGCTCCTATAATTCACCCCTCCACTTT
clone size: many; V gene: TRBV18; D gene: -; J gene: TRBJ1-1; CDR3 protein: CASSPNRANTEAFF; CDR3 DNA: TGTGCCAGCTCACCCAACAGGGCGAACACTGAAGCTTTCTTT
clone size: many; V gene: TRBV11-2; D gene: -; J gene: TRBJ1-3; CDR3 protein: CASSEGPVNSGNTIYF; CDR3 DNA: TGTGCCAGCAGCGAGGGACCTGTCAACTCTGGAAACACCATATATTTT
clone size: many; V gene: TRBV15; D gene: TRBD2; J gene: TRBJ2-2; CDR3 protein: CATSRGGLVGAGELFF; CDR3 DNA: TGTGCCACCAGCAGAGGTGGACTAGTCGGGGCCGGGGAGCTGTTTTTT
clone size: many; V gene: TRBV7-8; D gene: TRBD2; J gene: TRBJ2-1; CDR3 protein: CASLSGLAGGSSYNEQFF; CDR3 DNA: TGTGCCAGCCTGTCTGGACTAGCGGGGGGGAGCTCCTACAATGAGCAGTTCTTC
clone size: -; V gene: TRBV29-1; D gene: TRBD1; J gene: TRBJ1-1; CDR3 protein: CSVEERGHHRGILF; CDR3 DNA: TGCAGCGTTGAAGAAAGGGGGCACCACAGGGGGATTCTCTTT
clone size: many; V gene: TRBV28; D gene: -; J gene: TRBJ2-7; CDR3 protein: CASSFERGGMEGEQYF; CDR3 DNA: TGTGCCAGCAGTTTTGAAAGAGGCGGGATGGAGGGCGAGCAGTACTTC
clone size: many; V gene: TRBV12-3/TRBV12-4; D gene: -; J gene: TRBJ1-5; CDR3 protein: CASSFSLRDQPQHF; CDR3 DNA: TGTGCCAGCAGTTTTTCACTGAGGGATCAGCCCCAGCATTTT
clone size: many; V gene: TRBV10-3; D gene: -; J gene: TRBJ2-1; CDR3 protein: CATTRVADNEQFF; CDR3 DNA: TGTGCCACCACGAGAGTTGCTGACAATGAGCAGTTCTTC
clone size: many; V gene: TRBV9; D gene: -; J gene: TRBJ1-1; CDR3 protein: CASSAVTTRVGNTEAFF; CDR3 DNA: TGTGCCAGCAGCGCAGTAACTACCCGGGTGGGGAACACTGAAGCTTTCTTT
clone size: -; V gene: TRBV28; D gene: -; J gene: TRBJ1-2; CDR3 protein: CASSRRESLNYGYTF; CDR3 DNA: TGTGCCAGCAGCCGCCGGGAGTCTCTTAACTATGGCTACACCTTC
clone size: many; V gene: TRBV28; D gene: -; J gene: TRBJ2-7; CDR3 protein: CASSRVGGSEQYF; CDR3 DNA: TGTGCCAGCAGCCGCGTGGGGGGAAGCGAGCAGTACTTC
clone size: many; V gene: TRBV19; D gene: -; J gene: TRBJ1-1; CDR3 protein: CASSLGTPTEAFF; CDR3 DNA: TGTGCCAGTAGTCTCGGAACGCCCACTGAAGCTTTCTTT
clone size: -; V gene: TRBV3-1; D gene: -; J gene: TRBJ2-3; CDR3 protein: CASSQGQGRGTQYF; CDR3 DNA: TGTGCCAGCAGCCAAGGGCAGGGGAGAGGTACGCAGTATTTT
clone size: -; V gene: TRBV5-4; D gene: TRBD1; J gene: TRBJ2-2; CDR3 protein: CASSRKNRGRNTGELFF; CDR3 DNA: TGTGCCAGCAGCCGTAAGAACAGGGGGCGGAACACCGGGGAGCTGTTTTTT
clone size: many; V gene: TRBV18; D gene: -; J gene: TRBJ1-1; CDR3 protein: CASSPTTGYTEAFF; CDR3 DNA: TGTGCCAGCTCACCTACAACAGGGTACACTGAAGCTTTCTTT
clone size: -; V gene: TRBV7-2; D gene: -; J gene: TRBJ2-7; CDR3 protein: CASSMTPYEQYF; CDR3 DNA: TGTGCCAGCAGCATGACTCCCTACGAGCAGTACTTC
clone size: -; V gene: TRBV5-1; D gene: -; J gene: TRBJ2-7; CDR3 protein: CASSSGGLDEQYF; CDR3 DNA: TGCGCCAGCAGCTCTGGAGGCTTGGACGAGCAGTACTTC
clone size: -; V gene: TRBV20-1; D gene: TRBD1; J gene: TRBJ1-2; CDR3 protein: CSAGDSLANYGYTF; CDR3 DNA: TGCAGTGCTGGGGACAGTTTAGCTAACTATGGCTACACCTTC
clone size: few; V gene: TRBV19; D gene: -; J gene: TRBJ2-5; CDR3 protein: CASSTGWRETQYF; CDR3 DNA: TGTGCCAGTAGTACAGGGTGGAGGGAGACCCAGTACTTC
clone size: many; V gene: TRBV20-1; D gene: TRBD1; J gene: TRBJ1-2; CDR3 protein: CSAGQANYGYTF; CDR3 DNA: TGCAGTGCTGGACAGGCTAACTATGGCTACACCTTC
clone size: many; V gene: TRBV28; D gene: -; J gene: TRBJ2-1; CDR3 protein: CASSLSLTATSYNEQFF; CDR3 DNA: TGTGCCAGCAGCCTATCCCTGACGGCAACCTCCTACAATGAGCAGTTCTTC
clone size: -; V gene: TRBV6-2/TRBV6-3; D gene: -; J gene: TRBJ2-4; CDR3 protein: CASRDIWGTSKNIQYF; CDR3 DNA: TGTGCCAGCAGAGACATCTGGGGAACGTCCAAAAACATTCAGTACTTC
clone size: many; V gene: TRBV7-2; D gene: TRBD1; J gene: TRBJ2-3; CDR3 protein: CASSLGLRGPTDTQYF; CDR3 DNA: TGTGCCAGCAGCTTGGGGCTCAGGGGGCCGACAGATACGCAGTATTTT
clone size: few; V gene: TRBV3-1; D gene: -; J gene: TRBJ1-5; CDR3 protein: CASSTGGAANSNQPQHF; CDR3 DNA: TGTGCCAGCAGCACAGGAGGGGCAGCAAATAGCAATCAGCCCCAGCATTTT
clone size: many; V gene: TRBV7-8; D gene: TRBD2; J gene: TRBJ2-2; CDR3 protein: CASSRAVAGGPAGELFF; CDR3 DNA: TGTGCCAGCAGCCGAGCGGTAGCGGGAGGGCCTGCCGGGGAGCTGTTTTTT
clone size: many; V gene: TRBV25-1; D gene: TRBD1; J gene: TRBJ1-1; CDR3 protein: CASTTGGYTEAFF; CDR3 DNA: TGTGCCAGTACCACAGGGGGATATACTGAAGCTTTCTTT
clone size: -; V gene: TRBV7-9; D gene: -; J gene: TRBJ1-2; CDR3 protein: CASGYSLGGGATLYGYTF; CDR3 DNA: TGTGCCAGCGGCTACAGCCTGGGTGGAGGAGCCACCCTCTATGGCTACACCTTC
clone size: many; V gene: TRBV4-2; D gene: TRBD1; J gene: TRBJ2-7; CDR3 protein: CASSQDPGTAPWEQYF; CDR3 DNA: TGTGCCAGCAGCCAAGATCCCGGGACAGCCCCCTGGGAGCAGTACTTC
clone size: many; V gene: TRBV28; D gene: -; J gene: TRBJ2-1; CDR3 protein: CASSFLTYNEQFF; CDR3 DNA: TGTGCCAGCAGTTTTCTGACCTACAATGAGCAGTTCTTC
clone size: many; V gene: TRBV12-3/TRBV12-4; D gene: TRBD1; J gene: TRBJ1-6; CDR3 protein: CASSPGQGAHSPLHF; CDR3 DNA: TGTGCCAGCAGTCCAGGACAGGGGGCCCATTCACCCCTCCACTTT
clone size: many; V gene: TRBV30; D gene: TRBD1; J gene: TRBJ2-6; CDR3 protein: CACNRGAGANVLTF; CDR3 DNA: TGTGCCTGTAACAGGGGCGCTGGGGCCAACGTCCTGACTTTC
clone size: -; V gene: TRBV5-1; D gene: -; J gene: TRBJ2-7; CDR3 protein: CVSSGSPNPEPYEQYF; CDR3 DNA: TGCGTCAGCAGCGGGTCCCCCAATCCGGAACCCTACGAGCAGTACTTC
clone size: -; V gene: TRBV7-8; D gene: -; J gene: TRBJ2-1; CDR3 protein: CASSLESSMDEQFF; CDR3 DNA: TGTGCCAGCAGCTTAGAGTCGTCTATGGATGAGCAGTTCTTC
clone size: many; V gene: TRBV4-2; D gene: -; J gene: TRBJ2-1; CDR3 protein: CASSQEGGSYHNEQFF; CDR3 DNA: TGTGCCAGCAGCCAAGAGGGCGGGTCCTACCACAATGAGCAGTTCTTC
clone size: many; V gene: TRBV30; D gene: TRBD2; J gene: TRBJ2-3; CDR3 protein: CAWTGLAGRIDTQYF; CDR3 DNA: TGTGCCTGGACCGGTCTAGCGGGAAGGATAGATACGCAGTATTTT
clone size: few; V gene: TRBV27; D gene: TRBD2; J gene: TRBJ2-7; CDR3 protein: CATQLAGGPDEQYF; CDR3 DNA: TGTGCCACGCAACTAGCGGGGGGGCCGGACGAGCAGTACTTC
clone size: many; V gene: TRBV27; D gene: TRBD2; J gene: TRBJ2-7; CDR3 protein: CASSLDVGTSGYEQYF; CDR3 DNA: TGTGCCAGCAGTTTAGATGTCGGGACTAGCGGGTACGAGCAGTACTTC
clone size: many; V gene: TRBV19; D gene: -; J gene: TRBJ1-1; CDR3 protein: CASSIGTTHTEAFF; CDR3 DNA: TGTGCCAGTAGTATTGGGACAACCCACACTGAAGCTTTCTTT
clone size: many; V gene: TRBV3-1; D gene: -; J gene: TRBJ1-1; CDR3 protein: CASSQTISGVQVGAFF; CDR3 DNA: TGTGCCAGCAGCCAAACGATATCAGGGGTCCAAGTTGGAGCTTTCTTT
clone size: -; V gene: TRBV6-5; D gene: TRBD2; J gene: TRBJ2-3; CDR3 protein: CASSYVASGSTDTQYF; CDR3 DNA: TGTGCCAGCAGTTACGTCGCTAGCGGGAGCACAGATACGCAGTATTTT
clone size: many; V gene: TRBV4-1; D gene: -; J gene: TRBJ1-2; CDR3 protein: CASSQVGVVYGYTF; CDR3 DNA: TGCGCCAGCAGCCAAGTGGGGGTCGTCTATGGCTACACCTTC
clone size: -; V gene: TRBV11-2; D gene: -; J gene: TRBJ2-1; CDR3 protein: CASSWHALSSYNEQFF; CDR3 DNA: TGTGCCAGCTCATGGCACGCGCTGAGCTCCTACAATGAGCAGTTCTTC